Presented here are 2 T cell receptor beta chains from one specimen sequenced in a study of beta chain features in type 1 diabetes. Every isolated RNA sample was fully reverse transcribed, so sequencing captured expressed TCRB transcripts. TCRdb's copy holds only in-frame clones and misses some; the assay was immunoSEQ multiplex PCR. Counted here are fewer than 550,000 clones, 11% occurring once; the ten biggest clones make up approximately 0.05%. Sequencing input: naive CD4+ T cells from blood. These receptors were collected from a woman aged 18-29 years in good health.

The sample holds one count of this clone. The CDR3 here is CASSLAGGAYEQYV. CDR3 nucleotides: TGTGCCAGCAGCTTGGCAGGGGGCGCTTACGAGCAGTACGTC. The chain couples TRBV7-9 to TRBJ2-7; 8 bases align to TRBD1. Germline CDR1 and CDR2: SEHNR and FQNEAQ (reference sequence). This CDR3 has 14 amino acids. V shed 3 bases and J 4 bases; nucleotides not matched to a gene: 5.

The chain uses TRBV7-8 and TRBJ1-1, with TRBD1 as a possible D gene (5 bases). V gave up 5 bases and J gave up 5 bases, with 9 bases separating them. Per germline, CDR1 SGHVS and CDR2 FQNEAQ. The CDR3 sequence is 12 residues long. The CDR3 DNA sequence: TGTGCCAGCAGCCAGGGAGTAACTGAAGCTTTCTTT. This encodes CASSQGVTEAFF.